These T cell receptor beta chains were read from a single sample in a study of shared clonotypes between healthy human individuals. Sequencing used immunoSEQ multiplex PCR; TCRdb keeps in-frame clones, though not all of them. The table has about 1 million clones, 75% to 85% seen once. Sequenced material: memory CD4+ T cells from PBMCs. Every receptor here comes from a man aged 18 to 30 in good health. Some clones in this sample may be carry-over from other donors' samples. CDR3s include the opening cysteine and the closing phenylalanine or tryptophan. A D gene is named only where the DNA matches it firmly. Only part of the rows carry a size: once, few, many, or a class if the clone is expanded.

CDR3 protein: CASSEGAAIETQYF
CDR3 DNA: TGTGCCAGCAGTGAAGGGGCAGCGATAGAGACCCAGTACTTC
J gene: TRBJ2-5
clone size: .
D gene: .
V gene: TRBV6-1

CDR3 protein: CASGPGSNQPQHF
CDR3 DNA: TGTGCCAGCGGGCCTGGAAGCAATCAGCCCCAGCATTTT
J gene: TRBJ1-5
clone size: .
D gene: .
V gene: TRBV2

CDR3 protein: CSVGVDSWGGYEQYF
CDR3 DNA: TGCAGCGTCGGGGTCGATTCTTGGGGGGGCTACGAGCAGTACTTC
J gene: TRBJ2-7
clone size: .
D gene: TRBD2
V gene: TRBV29-1

CDR3 protein: CASSIGSNYEQYF
CDR3 DNA: TGTGCCAGTAGTATTGGCAGCAACTACGAGCAGTACTTC
J gene: TRBJ2-7
clone size: .
D gene: .
V gene: TRBV19

CDR3 protein: CASSSLNTYEQYF
CDR3 DNA: TGTGCCAGCAGTTCCCTCAACACCTACGAGCAGTACTTC
J gene: TRBJ2-7
clone size: .
D gene: .
V gene: TRBV28

CDR3 protein: CASSSLPGEVTEAFF
CDR3 DNA: TGCGCCAGCAGCTCCTTGCCAGGGGAGGTCACTGAAGCTTTCTTT
J gene: TRBJ1-1
clone size: .
D gene: .
V gene: TRBV5-1

CDR3 protein: CASSSAQGGGDPIQYF
CDR3 DNA: TGTGCCAGCAGCTCGGCACAAGGGGGCGGAGACCCCATTCAGTACTTC
J gene: TRBJ2-4
clone size: many
D gene: TRBD1
V gene: TRBV13

CDR3 protein: CAWATHRVYEQYF
CDR3 DNA: TGTGCCTGGGCCACTCACAGGGTCTACGAGCAGTACTTC
J gene: TRBJ2-7
clone size: .
D gene: .
V gene: TRBV30

CDR3 protein: CASSRGLNQPQHF
CDR3 DNA: TGTGCCAGCAGCCGGGGGCTTAATCAGCCCCAGCATTTT
J gene: TRBJ1-5
clone size: .
D gene: .
V gene: TRBV14

CDR3 protein: CASSLEGSSADTQYF
CDR3 DNA: TGTGCCAGCAGCTTAGAGGGTTCTAGCGCAGATACGCAGTATTTT
J gene: TRBJ2-3
clone size: .
D gene: .
V gene: TRBV7-9

CDR3 protein: CASTRTGLQGETQYF
CDR3 DNA: TGTGCCAGCACCAGGACAGGCCTGCAGGGAGAGACCCAGTACTTC
J gene: TRBJ2-5
clone size: .
D gene: TRBD1
V gene: TRBV2

CDR3 protein: CASSWGRQGEGYTF
CDR3 DNA: TGTGCCAGCAGCTGGGGTAGACAGGGGGAAGGCTACACCTTC
J gene: TRBJ1-2
clone size: .
D gene: TRBD1
V gene: TRBV7-8

CDR3 protein: CASSPGGHNEQFF
CDR3 DNA: TGTGCCAGCAGCCCAGGGGGGCACAATGAGCAGTTCTTC
J gene: TRBJ2-1
clone size: .
D gene: .
V gene: TRBV9

CDR3 protein: CAISESNQAGNTQYF
CDR3 DNA: TGTGCCATCAGTGAGTCGAACCAGGCCGGGAATACGCAGTATTTT
J gene: TRBJ2-3
clone size: .
D gene: .
V gene: TRBV10-3

CDR3 protein: CASSQDHSLLYNEQFF
CDR3 DNA: TGTGCCAGCAGCCAAGATCACTCGCTACTCTACAATGAGCAGTTCTTC
J gene: TRBJ2-1
clone size: .
D gene: .
V gene: TRBV4-2

CDR3 protein: CASSSLPGTLPSTDTQYF
CDR3 DNA: TGCGCCAGCAGCTCGCTACCCGGGACTCTTCCCAGCACAGATACGCAGTATTTT
J gene: TRBJ2-3
clone size: .
D gene: .
V gene: TRBV5-1